These 4 T cell receptor beta chains share one sample of origin, sequenced in a study of OX40 agonist ivuxolimab in advanced cancers. Here immunoSEQ multiplex PCR was the method, and the copy in TCRdb shows in-frame clones only, minus some. The data show about 83,000 clones, roughly 80% seen once. Source: CD4+ or CD8+ T cells sorted from blood, taken in a trial of the OX40 agonist ivuxolimab. The source is an adult with an advanced solid tumor such as melanoma, head and neck, liver or kidney cancer.

In DNA, the CDR3 is TGTGCCAGCAGCTTAACGTCGACAGTGGGGCCCTATGGCTACACCTTC. This encodes CASSLTSTVGPYGYTF. The chain has TRBV7-2 and TRBJ1-2, with TRBD1 as a possible D gene (5 bases). The CDR3 sequence is 16 residues long. The germline V and J ends were trimmed by 2 bases and 4 bases, with 17 bases remaining between them. Germline V gene data show CDR1 as SGHTA and CDR2 as FQGNSA.

The chain recombines TRBV7-9 with TRBJ1-1; 10 nucleotides align to TRBD1. Germline V gene sequence: CDR1 SEHNR, CDR2 FQNEAQ (reference sequence). J lost 6 bases, V lost 1 base, and 5 bases had no gene match. This CDR3 is 15 amino acids long. The CDR3 sequence is CASSLVDRGRAEAFF. Here the CDR3 DNA reads TGTGCCAGCAGCTTAGTCGACAGGGGGCGGGCTGAAGCTTTCTTT.

The V and J genes are TRBV7-8 and TRBJ1-6; 7 nucleotides align to TRBD1. After removal of 3 bases from V and 7 bases from J, the junction contained 9 bases not matched to a gene. CDR1 SGHVS and CDR2 FQNEAQ come from the germline V gene. This CDR3 has 16 residues. CDR3 in amino acids: CASSLTGPGINSPLHF. The CDR3 DNA is TGTGCCAGCAGCTTGACAGGGCCAGGGATCAATTCACCCCTCCACTTT.

The J gene is TRBJ2-1, the V gene TRBV27; 9 nucleotides agree with TRBD1. Germline V gene lookup returns CDR1 MNHEY and CDR2 SMNVEV (reference sequence). Trimming removed 3 bases from V and 7 bases from J; junction bases left unmatched: 7. This CDR3 has 15 residues. The CDR3 spells CASSFPGTGKNEQFF. For the CDR3, the DNA is TGTGCCAGCAGTTTCCCCGGGACAGGGAAGAATGAGCAGTTCTTC.